The table lists the clone carrying this T cell receptor beta chain with a few counts. These data originate in a study of blood T cells in healthy people across ages. A second PCR, run for roughly 7 to 11 cycles, used a sample-barcoded 5' primer plus a J-beta primer mix. TCRdb passed the 5' RACE reads through MiXCR, listing each CDR3 protein once. The sample lists around 1.7 million distinct CDR3 sequences, roughly 27% occurring once. J was trimmed by 5 bases and V by 1 base; bases with no gene match: 1. CDR3 length: 14 amino acids. Germline assignment: CDR1 SQVTM and CDR2 ANQGSEA. Sequencing input: blood. The source is a woman in her 30s in good health. The J gene is TRBJ2-1, the V gene TRBV29-1; TRBD2 aligns across 11 bases. The CDR3 loop is CSVEVGLADNEQFF. The CDR3 DNA sequence: TGCAGCGTTGAAGTGGGACTAGCGGACAATGAGCAGTTCTTC.